One sample yielded the 21 T cell receptor beta chains listed below, sequenced in a study of blood T cell repertoires in COVID-19. Data came from immunoSEQ multiplex PCR; TCRdb stores just in-frame clones and leaves some out. This table has over 120,000 clones, 60% to 85% appearing once. The source material was peripheral blood. The receptors shown here come from a woman of 80 years or more with active or convalescent COVID-19.

This chain links TRBV30 with TRBJ2-3; no reliable D call. V lost 0 bases to trimming and J lost 6 bases, with 10 bases between them. This CDR3 is built from 13 residues. Germline-derived CDR1 and CDR2 are GTSNPN and SVGIG (reference sequence). CDR3 sequence reads: CAWSVMEPDTQYF. CDR3 nucleotides: TGTGCCTGGAGTGTTATGGAGCCCGATACGCAGTATTTT.

This clone appeared a few times. Written as DNA, the CDR3 is TGTGCCAGCTCACCAGTGGCAGACTCTGGAAACACCATATATTTT. It is translated as CASSPVADSGNTIYF. This sequence joins TRBV18 and TRBJ1-3; no firm D call. This CDR3 region has 15 residues. Trimming took off 2 bases at V and 0 bases at J, with 8 bases between the two ends. The germline CDR1 and CDR2 sequences are KGHSH and LQKENI.

V usage is TRBV7-8 and J usage is TRBJ1-5; 9 bases fit TRBD1. The germline V gene has CDR1 SGHVS and CDR2 FQNEAQ. The CDR3 has 16 residues. The junction had 8 bases not matched to a gene; V was cut back by 4 bases and J by 4 bases. CDR3 DNA sequence: TGTGCCAGCAGCTCCGACTCCGGGACAGGGAATCAGCCCCAGCATTTT. As protein: CASSSDSGTGNQPQHF. Using reference TRBV7-8 and TRBJ1-5 for the parts outside the CDR3, the full variable domain is GAGVSQSPRYKVAKRGQDVALRCDPISGHVSLFWYQQALGQGPEFLTYFQNEAQLDKSGLPSDRFFAERPEGSVSTLKIQRTQQEDSAVYLCASSSDSGTGNQPQHFGDGTRLSIL.

The V and J genes are TRBV18 and TRBJ1-2; unclear D gene. This CDR3 region has 15 residues. The germline V and J ends were trimmed by 6 bases and 0 bases, with 14 bases remaining between them. Germline V lookup: CDR1 KGHSH, CDR2 LQKENI. The CDR3 region has the DNA TGTGCCAGCTCCCCGTTAACAGAAGCTAACTATGGCTACACCTTC. Translation: CASSPLTEANYGYTF. Full variable domain (missing parts from reference TRBV18 and TRBJ1-2): NAGVMQNPRHLVRRRGQEARLRCSPMKGHSHVYWYRQLPEEGLKFMVYLQKENIIDESGMPKERFSAEFPKEGPSILRIQQVVRGDSAAYFCASSPLTEANYGYTFGSGTRLTVV.

The V and J genes are TRBV19 and TRBJ1-3; D may be TRBD1 (5 bases). In germline, CDR1 is LNHDA, CDR2 SQIVND (reference sequence). The CDR3 is 17 amino acids. Trimming removed 5 bases at V and 0 bases at J, with 17 bases between. In DNA, the CDR3 is TGTGCCAGTAGTCCCCCTCGGGGGAGCGGCTCTGGAAACACCATATATTTT. This codes for CASSPPRGSGSGNTIYF.

The rearrangement joins TRBV30 to TRBJ1-4, with 8 positions matching TRBD1. The CDR3 consists of 15 residues. From germline, CDR1 is GTSNPN and CDR2 SVGIG (reference sequence). The V gene end was trimmed by 1 base and the J gene end by 7 bases; junction bases not matched to a gene: 8. The CDR3 reads CAWSAGQENSEKLFF. In DNA form, the CDR3 reads TGTGCCTGGAGTGCGGGACAGGAGAATAGTGAAAAACTGTTTTTT.

This chain uses TRBV30 with TRBJ2-5; maybe TRBD1 (7 bases). Germline CDR1 is GTSNPN and CDR2 is SVGIG (reference sequence). The V end lost 0 bases, the J end lost 1 base, and 18 bases lay between the germline ends. This CDR3 comprises 17 residues. In DNA form, the CDR3 reads TGTGCCTGGAGTGTATATCGCCAGGGGGACTTCCAAGAGACCCAGTACTTC. Amino acids: CAWSVYRQGDFQETQYF.

This rearrangement joins TRBV19 to TRBJ1-1, with a tentative D call TRBD1 (6 bases). Germline CDR1 reads LNHDA; CDR2 reads SQIVND (reference sequence). V was cut by 10 bases and J by 0 bases, with 12 bases left in between. The CDR3 has 13 amino acids. In DNA form, the CDR3 reads TGTGCCACCGAGGACAGAATGAACACTGAAGCTTTCTTT. Protein: CATEDRMNTEAFF.

In its sample, this clone was seen once. As DNA, the CDR3 is TGTGCCAGCAGACCTAGGGACTACAAAAGAGAGACCCAGTACTTC. Amino acid sequence: CASRPRDYKRETQYF. The V and J genes are TRBV6-2 or TRBV6-3 and TRBJ2-5; 7 nucleotides match TRBD2. V lost 6 bases, J lost 4 bases, and 11 bases stayed unmatched. The CDR3 covers 15 residues. CDR1 is MNHEY, CDR2 SVGEGT, per germline.

The chain uses TRBV6-5 and TRBJ2-7; no definite D call. Trimming removed 0 bases at V and 0 bases at J, with 6 bases between. Looked up from germline, CDR1 is MNHEY and CDR2 is SVGAGI. The CDR3 runs 14 residues. CDR3 region: CASSYSRSSYEQYF. The CDR3 nucleotides read TGTGCCAGCAGTTACTCCAGATCCTCCTACGAGCAGTACTTC.

There are a few counts of this clone. Other nucleotide sequences in the sample specify the same CDR3. The DNA of the CDR3 is TGTGCCAGCAGCGTTGGCGGGCCGGGGGATACGCAGTATTTT. It encodes CASSVGGPGDTQYF. The V and J genes are TRBV9 and TRBJ2-3; D might be TRBD2 (5 bases). The V and J ends lost 2 bases and 6 bases respectively, with 13 bases between them. Germline V lookup: CDR1 SGDLS, CDR2 YYNGEE. CDR3 length equals 14 residues.

This rearrangement joins TRBV6-5 to TRBJ1-6; D perhaps matches TRBD1 (5 bases). With 4 bases removed from V and 9 bases from J, the gap between germline ends came to 16 bases. Germline-derived CDR1 and CDR2 are MNHEY and SVGAGI. The CDR3 has 15 amino acids. Written as DNA, the CDR3 is TGTGCCAGCAGTTTTCGGACACGTCATTCTTCACCCCTCCACTTT. Protein product: CASSFRTRHSSPLHF.

This clone appeared a single time. The rearrangement links TRBV4-3 to TRBJ2-3; 10 nucleotides align to TRBD1. The CDR3 length is 16 residues. Germline loops: CDR1 LGHNA, CDR2 YSLEER. V shed 3 bases and J 0 bases; nucleotides not matched to a gene: 3. CDR3 sequence reads: CASSHGTGASTDTQYF. CDR3 nucleotides: TGCGCCAGCAGCCACGGGACAGGGGCTAGCACAGATACGCAGTATTTT.

The chain uses TRBV9 and TRBJ2-5; D unclear. This CDR3 has 13 residues. CDR1 and CDR2 from the germline V gene are SGDLS and YYNGEE. V lost 3 bases, J lost 5 bases, and 11 bases lay in between. Written as DNA, the CDR3 is TGTGCCAGCAGCGCTAGTATTGGCGAGACCCAGTACTTC. Protein sequence: CASSASIGETQYF.

The genes are TRBV7-3 and TRBJ2-6; TRBD1 aligns across 7 bases. V shed 0 bases and J 1 base; nucleotides not matched to a gene: 6. The CDR3 totals 18 residues. CDR1 is SGHTA, CDR2 FQGTGA, per germline. As DNA, the CDR3 is TGTGCCAGCAGCTTAACCGGGACAGCTCTATCTGGGGCCAACGTCCTGACTTTC. Its protein product is CASSLTGTALSGANVLTF.

The CDR3 sequence: CASSRWDRGPVQETQYF. CDR3 coding DNA: TGTGCCAGCAGCCGATGGGACAGGGGACCCGTACAAGAGACCCAGTACTTC. The chain recombines TRBV21-1 with TRBJ2-5; the table calls TRBD1, which could not be checked here. TRBV21-1 is assigned pseudogene status. This CDR3 region has 17 residues.

The chain has TRBV6-5 and TRBJ1-1, with unresolved D. Trimming took off 5 bases at V and 4 bases at J, with 5 bases between the two ends. CDR3 length: 11 residues. The germline V gene has CDR1 MNHEY and CDR2 SVGAGI. This CDR3 reads CASSPSTEAFF. CDR3 DNA: TGTGCCAGCAGTCCTTCCACTGAAGCTTTCTTT.

This chain connects TRBV7-8 to TRBJ1-1; D is unclear. The CDR3 runs to 14 residues. V was clipped by 1 base and J by 0 bases, with 6 bases between them. From germline, CDR1 is SGHVS and CDR2 FQNEAQ. CDR3 in amino acids: CASSLGSMNTEAFF. Written as DNA, the CDR3 is TGTGCCAGCAGCTTAGGGTCTATGAACACTGAAGCTTTCTTT.

This clone was observed a handful of times. The rearrangement joins TRBV27 to TRBJ1-2; D might be TRBD1 (5 bases). Germline assignment: CDR1 MNHEY and CDR2 SMNVEV (reference sequence). V was shortened by 5 bases and J by 3 bases, with 19 bases between the two germline ends. This CDR3 spans 16 amino acids. As DNA, the CDR3 is TGTGCCAGCAGTCCTCTCGGGGGTCGTTCTCACTATGGCTACACCTTC. Its translation: CASSPLGGRSHYGYTF.

This chain uses TRBV30 with TRBJ1-1, with D unresolved. The V end was cut by 2 bases, the J end by 5 bases, with 15 bases between. The CDR3 consists of 14 residues. Germline loops: CDR1 GTSNPN, CDR2 SVGIG (reference sequence). The chain's CDR3 is CAWSPGHPGTEAFF. For the CDR3, the DNA is TGTGCCTGGAGTCCCGGGCACCCGGGGACTGAAGCTTTCTTT.

This chain connects TRBV3-1 (or the pseudogene TRBV3-2) to TRBJ1-5, with D unclear. Trimming removed 6 bases from V and 2 bases from J, with 11 bases in between. The CDR3 contains 14 residues. Germline-derived CDR1 and CDR2 are LGHDT and YNNKEL (reference sequence). The CDR3 DNA follows: TGTGCCAGCAGGACGAGACAAGGCAATCAGCCCCAGCATTTT. It codes for CASRTRQGNQPQHF.